This paragraph covers one T cell receptor beta chain sequence. Its antigen is not identified. Trimming left V 6 bases short and J 2 bases short, with 11 bases between. This CDR3 is 13 amino acids long. Germline loops: CDR1 ENHRY, CDR2 SYGVKD. This sample was included in a study of T cell responses to AZD1222 COVID-19 vaccine. The assay was immunoSEQ multiplex PCR, and TCRdb's table has in-frame clones only and misses some. This table holds some 190,000 clones, roughly 94% found once. Study-level results: A reported finding is that nearly half of spike-specific TCRs target unmutated variant regions. After the peak T cell response, and only then, were repertoires sampled.

The source material was peripheral blood, sampled 28 days after the second dose of the MenACWY control vaccine. The chain recombines TRBV10-3 with TRBJ2-7; D might be TRBD1 (6 bases). The receptor comes from an adult who received the MenACWY meningococcal vaccine as a control. The CDR3 DNA sequence: TGTGCCATCAGGGGGGACATAACCTACGAGCAGTACTTC. This encodes CAIRGDITYEQYF.